This entry is about one T cell receptor (beta chain). Antigen specificity is unknown. Assay: immunoSEQ multiplex PCR; the TCRdb copy retains only in-frame clones and omits some. This table holds approximately 48,000 clones, 84% found once. The data originate from a study of radiotherapy plus CTLA-4 blockade in lung cancer. In the study overall: Objective responses emerged in 15% to 20% of patients, and 25% to 40% attained disease control. Study-wide findings and caveats: How blood T cell clones changed early, along with interferon-beta, reportedly forecast response best. Clones of tumor-derived TCRs expanded in blood after radiotherapy plus ipilimumab.

It was focal radiation plus CTLA-4 blockade with ipilimumab that patients with chemo-refractory metastatic non-small-cell lung cancer received. Trimming stripped 1 base from V and 5 bases from J, with 12 bases between. Germline-derived CDR1 and CDR2 are SEHNR and FQNEAQ (reference sequence). The CDR3 is 15 residues long. The material was peripheral blood, obtained from a patient treated with radiotherapy plus ipilimumab. The genes are TRBV7-9 and TRBJ1-5; D call uncertain. The TCR comes from a human donor with non-small cell lung cancer whose response to radiotherapy plus ipilimumab could not be evaluated. The CDR3 DNA follows: TGTGCCAGCAGCTTAGGCGGTGGCGCGTATCAGCCCCAGCATTTT. This encodes CASSLGGGAYQPQHF.